Each of the 31 T cell receptor beta chains below was sequenced from the same sample in a study of T-cell reconstitution after alpha-beta-depleted transplantation in children. Unique molecular identifiers were incorporated when the TCRbeta library was constructed. MiXCR, run by TCRdb on the PCR reads, gives a single entry per CDR3 protein. The sample lists about 500,000 distinct CDR3 sequences; 32% were seen once. The sequencing here drew on PBMCs from the stem cell graft donor, taken from the stem cell graft. These TCRs come from a human donor who donated a stem cell graft to a child with aplastic anemia.

This clonotype was found many times. V usage is TRBV20-1 and J usage is TRBJ1-5, with 7 bases aligning to TRBD1. The CDR3 is 15 residues long. The V segment lost 4 bases and the J segment 5 bases; nucleotides outside the gene matches: 11. Germline assignment: CDR1 DFQATT and CDR2 SNEGSKA (reference sequence). CDR3 amino acids: CSAKRQGGSDQPQHF. Written as DNA, the CDR3 is TGCAGTGCTAAACGACAGGGAGGGTCGGATCAGCCCCAGCATTTT.

The J gene is TRBJ2-1, the V gene TRBV25-1, with D tentatively TRBD2 (6 bases). In germline, CDR1 is MGHDK, CDR2 SYGVNS. This CDR3 is built from 17 residues. V lost 8 bases and J lost 2, with 22 bases in between. The DNA of the CDR3 is TGTGCCAGCGCGGGTCAGTTCGTGGAGGGAGCCTACAATGAGCAGTTCTTC. Protein sequence: CASAGQFVEGAYNEQFF.

This rearrangement joins TRBV21-1 to TRBJ1-2. TRBV21-1 constitutes a pseudogene. The CDR3 sequence is 13 residues long. The DNA of the CDR3 is TGTGCCAGCCGGGCAGGGCCAGGGTATGGCTACACCTTC. It encodes CASRAGPGYGYTF.

The chain employs TRBV7-9 and TRBJ1-5; 9 nucleotides match TRBD1. CDR3 length: 15 residues. V was clipped by 4 bases and J by 5 bases; unmatched bases: 6. Germline loops: CDR1 SEHNR, CDR2 FQNEAQ (reference sequence). CDR3 sequence (DNA): TGTGCCAGCAGCTCCGGGACAGGGATGCATCAGCCCCAGCATTTT. Its translation: CASSSGTGMHQPQHF.

V usage is TRBV7-3 and J usage is TRBJ2-1; 8 bases align to TRBD1. After removal of 5 bases from V and 3 bases from J, the junction contained 6 bases not matched to a gene. There are 15 residues in the CDR3. Germline-derived CDR1 and CDR2 are SGHTA and FQGTGA. As DNA, the CDR3 is TGTGCCAGCAGCGCGGGACAGGCCCTCTACAATGAGCAGTTCTTC. Its protein is CASSAGQALYNEQFF.

The rearrangement links TRBV29-1 to TRBJ2-2; D perhaps matches TRBD1 (5 bases). Per germline, CDR1 SQVTM and CDR2 ANQGSEA. This CDR3 is 13 amino acids long. V shed 8 bases and J shed 1 base, with 11 bases lying between them. CDR3 DNA sequence: TGCAGCACCTATACAGGGAACACCGGGGAGCTGTTTTTT. Amino acids: CSTYTGNTGELFF.

This clonotype was seen at least ten times. This chain connects TRBV15 to TRBJ1-1; D remains ambiguous. CDR3 size: 14 residues. V was clipped by 0 bases and J by 4 bases, with 9 bases between them. The germline gives CDR1 LNHNV, CDR2 YYDKDF (reference sequence). The CDR3 loop reads CATSRESSPTEAFF. CDR3 in DNA: TGTGCCACCAGCAGAGAATCGAGTCCCACTGAAGCTTTCTTT.

A few counts support this clonotype. The chain carries TRBV12-3 or TRBV12-4 and TRBJ2-1; D may be TRBD2 (5 bases). The CDR3 sequence is 15 residues long. The V end was cut by 4 bases, the J end by 0 bases, with 10 bases between. CDR3 amino acids: CASSWAGSSYNEQFF. The CDR3 nucleotides read TGTGCCAGCAGTTGGGCGGGTAGCTCCTACAATGAGCAGTTCTTC.

This clonotype was recorded a few times. V usage is TRBV10-3 and J usage is TRBJ2-1, with 7 bases fitting TRBD2. CDR1 and CDR2 from the germline V gene are ENHRY and SYGVKD. This CDR3 is 14 amino acids long. The trim removed 5 bases at V and 4 bases at J, leaving 5 bases unmatched. Here the CDR3 DNA reads TGTGCCATCAGTCGGGACTACCCATACAATGAGCAGTTCTTC. It yields the protein CAISRDYPYNEQFF.

This chain uses TRBV10-3 with TRBJ2-1; D uncertain. Trimming shortened V by 3 bases and J by 6 bases, and 12 bases separated the two germline ends. Germline assignment: CDR1 ENHRY and CDR2 SYGVKD. This CDR3 is 14 amino acids long. The CDR3 DNA follows: TGTGCCATCAGTGAAATTCAGGAAAGCAATGAGCAGTTCTTC. Residues: CAISEIQESNEQFF.

This rearrangement joins TRBV12-3 or TRBV12-4 to TRBJ2-5, with 9 bases aligning to TRBD2. Unmatched junction bases numbered 11, after V lost 3 bases and J lost 6 bases. CDR3 size: 16 residues. The CDR3 is CASSFSGSGSLQTQYF. CDR3 nucleotides: TGTGCCAGCAGTTTTTCGGGTAGCGGGAGTCTACAGACCCAGTACTTC.

The chain couples TRBV6-1 to TRBJ2-1, with a possible D match to TRBD2 (5 bases). Looked up from germline, CDR1 is MNHNS and CDR2 is SASEGT. This CDR3 is built from 13 residues. Trimming stripped 1 base from V and 9 bases from J, with 10 bases between. CDR3 nucleotide sequence: TGTGCCAGCAGTGAAGTAGGACGGGGTGAGCAGTTCTTC. It codes for CASSEVGRGEQFF.

This clonotype was counted at least ten times. The genes are TRBV20-1 and TRBJ2-1; 10 nucleotides line up with TRBD2. The V gene end was trimmed by 2 bases and the J gene end by 7 bases; junction bases not matched to a gene: 5. Germline V CDR1 and CDR2: DFQATT, SNEGSKA (reference sequence). The CDR3 sequence is 14 residues long. Written as DNA, the CDR3 is TGCAGTGCTAGACCGGGACTAGCGACGAATGAGCAGTTCTTC. Encoded protein: CSARPGLATNEQFF.

This clonotype was found once. The chain employs TRBV29-1 and TRBJ2-1, with 8 bases identical to TRBD2. The CDR3 has 15 amino acids. V was clipped by 3 bases and J by 3 bases; unmatched bases: 7. Per the germline V gene, CDR1 is SQVTM and CDR2 is ANQGSEA. CDR3 sequence reads: CSVDVAGGGYNEQFF. In DNA form, the CDR3 reads TGCAGCGTTGACGTGGCGGGGGGCGGCTACAATGAGCAGTTCTTC.

The chain links TRBV4-3 to TRBJ1-4; D is unclear. V lost 1 base and J 7 bases, leaving 10 bases between the germline ends. The CDR3 length is 14 residues. Germline values: CDR1 LGHNA, CDR2 YSLEER. For the CDR3, the DNA is TGCGCCAGCAGCCAAGTCCGGGTTTCTGAAAAACTGTTTTTT. Protein: CASSQVRVSEKLFF.

A few counts support this clonotype. The chain couples TRBV12-3 or TRBV12-4 to TRBJ2-2; D perhaps matches TRBD2 (6 bases). This CDR3 is built from 15 residues. V gave up 6 bases and J gave up 0 bases, with 11 bases separating them. The CDR3, as DNA: TGTGCCAGCAGACCTGGGACTGCGAACACCGGGGAGCTGTTTTTT. This gives the protein CASRPGTANTGELFF.

This clonotype has a handful of counts. V usage is TRBV7-6 and J usage is TRBJ1-3, with D unclear. V lost 1 base, J lost 2 bases, and 9 bases lay in between. Germline V gives CDR1 SGHVS, CDR2 FNYEAQ. The CDR3 is 15 amino acids. CDR3 amino acids: CASSLGPGAGNTIYF. The DNA for the CDR3 is TGTGCCAGCAGCTTAGGCCCTGGGGCTGGAAACACCATATATTTT.

In its sample, this clonotype was seen a few times. The chain carries TRBV11-3 and TRBJ2-7; unclear D gene. V was clipped by 3 bases and J by 3 bases, with 6 bases between them. This CDR3 has 12 residues. The germline V gene has CDR1 SGHNT and CDR2 YENEEA. CDR3 DNA sequence: TGTGCCAGCAGCTTTTACAACTACGAGCAGTACTTC. Translating gives CASSFYNYEQYF.

This sequence joins TRBV20-1 and TRBJ2-1; D possibly uses TRBD1 or TRBD2 (5 bases each). Germline CDR1 and CDR2: DFQATT and SNEGSKA (reference sequence). This CDR3 contains 14 residues. Deletions cut 5 bases from V and 3 bases from J, with 14 bases between. This CDR3 is CSALGTPSYNEQFF. CDR3 in DNA: TGCAGTGCTCTCGGGACGCCGAGCTACAATGAGCAGTTCTTC.

The rearrangement uses TRBV20-1 and TRBJ2-1, with TRBD2 matching over 10 bases. V shed 2 bases, J shed 0 bases, and the junction held 4 bases outside the gene matches. CDR1 and CDR2 from the germline V gene are DFQATT and SNEGSKA (reference sequence). There are 16 residues in the CDR3. CDR3 in DNA: TGCAGTGCTAGACCTAGCGGGAGTTTCTCCTACAATGAGCAGTTCTTC. Translating gives CSARPSGSFSYNEQFF.

The chain couples TRBV5-1 to TRBJ2-5; perhaps TRBD2 as D (5 bases). V lost 3 bases to trimming and J lost 5 bases, with 5 bases between them. The CDR3 is made up of 11 amino acids. Germline V gives CDR1 SGHRS, CDR2 YFSETQ. CDR3 protein: CASSWRETQYF. CDR3 DNA: TGCGCCAGCAGCTGGAGGGAGACCCAGTACTTC.

In this sample, this clonotype turned up a few times. The J gene is TRBJ1-4, the V gene TRBV20-1; D unclear. Germline V gene data show CDR1 as DFQATT and CDR2 as SNEGSKA (reference sequence). Trimming removed 6 bases from V and 4 bases from J, with 12 bases in between. This CDR3 is 13 amino acids long. CDR3 bases: TGCAGTGCGAAGGTGACCAATAATGAAAAACTGTTTTTT. Protein sequence: CSAKVTNNEKLFF.

This chain joins TRBV7-2 and TRBJ2-1; 8 bases match TRBD2. The CDR3 is made up of 16 amino acids. Germline V lookup: CDR1 SGHTA, CDR2 FQGNSA. Trimming removed 5 bases from V and 8 bases from J; junction bases left unmatched: 14. CDR3 nucleotide sequence: TGTGCCAGCAGCCAAGCGGGGACTAGGAATTTCGATGAGCAGTTCTTC. Encoded protein: CASSQAGTRNFDEQFF.

This clonotype was seen only a few times. This chain links TRBV28 with TRBJ1-2; D possibly corresponds to TRBD1 (6 bases). Germline V gene data show CDR1 as MDHEN and CDR2 as SYDVKM. Trimming took off 7 bases at V and 1 base at J, with 13 bases between the two ends. CDR3 size: 14 residues. CDR3 residues: CASTRRGGNYGYTF. CDR3 sequence (DNA): TGTGCCAGCACCCGGAGGGGGGGTAACTATGGCTACACCTTC.

This clonotype was picked up a small number of times. This chain connects TRBV12-3 or TRBV12-4 to TRBJ1-2; D remains ambiguous. The CDR3 has 14 amino acids. V was clipped by 6 bases and J by 4 bases, with 15 bases between them. This CDR3 is CASSPLGFAYGYTF. The CDR3 DNA is TGTGCCAGCAGCCCCCTTGGGTTTGCCTATGGCTACACCTTC.

This clonotype was found once. One base away lies a much larger clone, so this may be a sequencing read error. This chain uses TRBV20-1 with TRBJ2-7, with 8 bases fitting TRBD2. CDR3 length equals 14 residues. Germline V gene lookup returns CDR1 DFQATT and CDR2 SNEGSKA (reference sequence). The CDR3 reads CSAGRGRRVYEHYF. CDR3 nucleotide sequence: TGCAGTGCGGGTCGCGGGAGGCGGGTTTACGAGCACTACTTC.

V is TRBV27 and J is TRBJ1-1; no clear D gene. The CDR3 is 11 amino acids. V was cut by 5 bases and J by 3 bases, with 4 bases left in between. Per the germline V gene, CDR1 is MNHEY and CDR2 is SMNVEV (reference sequence). In nucleotides, the CDR3 is TGTGCCAGCAGTGGGTACACTGAAGCTTTCTTT. Its translation is CASSGYTEAFF.

The rearrangement links TRBV10-2 to TRBJ1-2; D possibly corresponds to TRBD1 (6 bases). This CDR3 comprises 15 residues. Germline-derived CDR1 and CDR2 are WSHSY and SAAADI. V lost 5 bases and J 6 bases, leaving 19 bases between the germline ends. CDR3 loop: CASSIVGGGGDGYTF. The DNA for the CDR3 is TGCGCCAGCAGTATTGTCGGGGGGGGCGGAGATGGCTACACCTTC.

This clonotype was detected only a few times. V and J are TRBV12-3 or TRBV12-4 and TRBJ2-1, with TRBD2 matching 8 bases. V lost 5 bases, J lost 7 bases, and 10 bases stayed unmatched. The CDR3 runs to 15 residues. In DNA form, the CDR3 reads TGTGCCAGCAGTCTCTCCCGGGGGGGAGGAAATGAGCAGTTCTTC. Residues: CASSLSRGGGNEQFF.

This clonotype was seen a handful of times. The V call is TRBV12-3 or TRBV12-4, the J call TRBJ2-7; no clear D gene. The CDR3 runs 13 residues. The ends were cut back, 6 bases at V and 3 bases at J, with 12 bases in the middle. CDR3 sequence (DNA): TGTGCCAGCAGCCCCCCCCTTCACTACGAGCAGTACTTC. Its translation is CASSPPLHYEQYF.

The chain is built from TRBV14 and TRBJ2-5; D is perhaps TRBD2 (5 bases). Trimming cost V 4 bases and J 1 base, with 13 bases left between them. CDR1 is SGHDN, CDR2 FVKESK, per germline. The CDR3 has 15 residues. CDR3 sequence reads: CASSPWTSPQETQYF. The CDR3, as DNA: TGTGCCAGCAGCCCGTGGACTTCCCCCCAAGAGACCCAGTACTTC.